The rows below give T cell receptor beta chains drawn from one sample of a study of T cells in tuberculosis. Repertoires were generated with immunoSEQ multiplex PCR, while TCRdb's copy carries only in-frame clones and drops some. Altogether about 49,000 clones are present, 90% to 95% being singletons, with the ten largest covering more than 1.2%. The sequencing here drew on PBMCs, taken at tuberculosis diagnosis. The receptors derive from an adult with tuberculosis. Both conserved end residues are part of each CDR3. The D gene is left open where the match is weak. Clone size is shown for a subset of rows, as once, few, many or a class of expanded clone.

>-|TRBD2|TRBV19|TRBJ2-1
TGTGCCAGTAGTATAAGGTCTCTAGCGGGAGTGTCCAATGAGCAGTTCTTC
CASSIRSLAGVSNEQFF
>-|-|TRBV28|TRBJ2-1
TGTGCCAGCAGTTTATCACCCCGGGGCTACAATGAGCAGTTCTTC
CASSLSPRGYNEQFF
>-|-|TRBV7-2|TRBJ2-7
TGTGCCAGCAGCCCCCAAGACACTCTCTCCTACGAGCAGTACTTC
CASSPQDTLSYEQYF
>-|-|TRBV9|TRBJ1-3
TGTGCCAGCAGCCCGACGGGGTACGGAAACACCATATATTTT
CASSPTGYGNTIYF
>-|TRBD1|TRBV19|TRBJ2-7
TGTGCCAGTAGTATTCGGGACAGCTTATACTACGAGCAGTACTTC
CASSIRDSLYYEQYF
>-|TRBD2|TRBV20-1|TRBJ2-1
TGCAGTGCAGGACTAGCGGGAAGTAAGTTCTTC
CSAGLAGSKFF
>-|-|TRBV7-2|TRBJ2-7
TGTGCCAGCAGCTTAGGGGGCAGGGGCGAGCAGTACTTC
CASSLGGRGEQYF
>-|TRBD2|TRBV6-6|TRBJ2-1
TGTGCCAGCAGTAATCCTATCGGACTAGCGGACAATGAGCAGTTCTTC
CASSNPIGLADNEQFF
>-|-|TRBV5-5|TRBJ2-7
TGTGCCAGCAGCTTGAGAGATAGATACGAGCAGTACTTC
CASSLRDRYEQYF
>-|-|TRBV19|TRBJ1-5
TGTGCCAGTAGTACCCTCAGTCTTAGCAATCAGCCCCAGCATTTT
CASSTLSLSNQPQHF
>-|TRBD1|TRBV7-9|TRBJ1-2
TGTGCCAGCAGCGCATCGGGACAGGGAAATGGCTACACCTTC
CASSASGQGNGYTF
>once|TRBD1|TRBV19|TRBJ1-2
TGTGCCACTAAAAACAGGGGCTACTATGGCTACACCTTC
CATKNRGYYGYTF
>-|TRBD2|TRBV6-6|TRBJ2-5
TGTGCCAGCAGTTACGGGACTAGCGGCCCTTATACCCAGTACTTC
CASSYGTSGPYTQYF
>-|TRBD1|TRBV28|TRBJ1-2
TGTGCCAGCAGTTCCGGACAGGGCAGCGGCTACACCTTC
CASSSGQGSGYTF
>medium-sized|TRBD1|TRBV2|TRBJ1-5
TGTGCCAGCAGCATACACGACAGGGGCAATCAGCCCCAGCATTTT
CASSIHDRGNQPQHF
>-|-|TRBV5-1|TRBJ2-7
TGCGCCAGCAGCTTGGTAGGCAGGGAGGACGAGCAGTACTTC
CASSLVGREDEQYF
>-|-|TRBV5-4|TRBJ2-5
TGTGCCAGCAGCCCACCGGGACAAATATTCCAAGAGACCCAGTACTTC
CASSPPGQIFQETQYF
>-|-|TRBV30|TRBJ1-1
TGTGCCTGGAGGGCCCCCCCTAACACTGAAGCTTTCTTT
CAWRAPPNTEAFF
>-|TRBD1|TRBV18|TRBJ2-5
TGTGCCAGCTCACCATTTTCGGGCAGGGGGCAAGAGACCCAGTACTTC
CASSPFSGRGQETQYF
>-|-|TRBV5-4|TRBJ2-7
TGTGCCAGCAGCCGGGACTCACAGCACTACGAGCAGTACTTC
CASSRDSQHYEQYF
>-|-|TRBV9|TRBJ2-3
TGTGCCAGCAGCGCCCGACTGGCGAGCACAGATACGCAGTATTTT
CASSARLASTDTQYF
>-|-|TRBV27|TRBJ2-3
TGTGCCAGCAGTTCACAGGGATTCGGGGATACGCAGTATTTT
CASSSQGFGDTQYF
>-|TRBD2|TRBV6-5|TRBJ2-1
TGTGCCAGCAGTCTGGGACTAGCGGCCGGTAGTGAGCAGTTCTTC
CASSLGLAAGSEQFF
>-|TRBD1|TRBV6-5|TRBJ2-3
TGTGCCAGCAGTCGGGGACAGGGTCTTGATACGCAGTATTTT
CASSRGQGLDTQYF
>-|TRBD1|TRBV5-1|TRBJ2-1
TGCGCCAGCAGCCTGGGACAGGGGAACAATGAGCAGTTCTTC
CASSLGQGNNEQFF
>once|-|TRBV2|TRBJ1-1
TGTGCCAGCAGCCATGCAGGGAAGGGAGGGGTGGACACTGAAGCTTTCTTT
CASSHAGKGGVDTEAFF
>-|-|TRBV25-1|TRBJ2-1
TGTGCCAGCAGTCGGGTTTCGAATGAGCAGTTCTTC
CASSRVSNEQFF
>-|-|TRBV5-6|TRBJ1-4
TGTGCCAGCAGCCATGACAGTCTAAATGAAAAACTGTTTTTT
CASSHDSLNEKLFF
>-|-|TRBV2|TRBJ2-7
TGTGCCAGCAGGTACAGTAACGAGCAGTACTTC
CASRYSNEQYF
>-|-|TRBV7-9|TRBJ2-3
TGTGCCAGCAGCCTCTCGGTGGGCGGGAGCACAGATACGCAGTATTTT
CASSLSVGGSTDTQYF
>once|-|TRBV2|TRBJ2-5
TGTGCCAGCAGTGAAGGTTCCAGCGGCGAAGAGACCCAGTACTTC
CASSEGSSGEETQYF
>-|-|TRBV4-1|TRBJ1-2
TGCGCCAGCAGCCAAGACCACTCGTATTATGGCTACACCTTC
CASSQDHSYYGYTF
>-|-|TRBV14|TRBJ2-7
TGTGCCAGCAGCCAATCCCTAGCGCGAGCAGACGAGCAGTACTTC
CASSQSLARADEQYF
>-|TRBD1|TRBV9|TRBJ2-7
TGTGCCAGCAGCAGGGACAGGGGAGGCCTCTACGAGCAGTACTTC
CASSRDRGGLYEQYF
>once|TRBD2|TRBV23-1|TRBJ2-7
TGCGCCAGCAGTCCCAGGTGGGAGTGGCGGGAGCTCTACGAGCAGTACTTC
CASSPRWEWRELYEQYF
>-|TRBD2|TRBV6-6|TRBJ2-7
TGTGCCAGCAGTTACGGGCGGGAGAACGAGCAGTACTTC
CASSYGRENEQYF
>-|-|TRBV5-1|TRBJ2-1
TGCGCCAGCAGCCTGGGAGTATCCTACAATGAGCAGTTCTTC
CASSLGVSYNEQFF
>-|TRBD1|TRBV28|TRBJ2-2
TGTGCCAGCAGTGGGACAGTAAACACCGGGGAGCTGTTTTTT
CASSGTVNTGELFF
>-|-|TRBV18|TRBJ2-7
TGTGCCAGCTCACCAGGGGGGAGAGCCTACGAGCAGTACTTC
CASSPGGRAYEQYF
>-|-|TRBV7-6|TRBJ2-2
TGTGCCAGCAGCTTAGTCTATAGAAAACAGGGAGCGAACACCGGGGAGCTGTTTTTT
CASSLVYRKQGANTGELFF
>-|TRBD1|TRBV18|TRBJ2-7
TGTGCCAGCTCACGGGACAGGGAATACGAGCAGTACTTC
CASSRDREYEQYF
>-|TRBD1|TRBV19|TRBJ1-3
TGTGCCAGCGGGGGACAGCTCGGAAACACCATATATTTT
CASGGQLGNTIYF
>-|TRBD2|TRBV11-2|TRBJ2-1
TGTGCCAGCAGCCAACATACTAGCGGGGGTTACAATGAGCAGTTCTTC
CASSQHTSGGYNEQFF
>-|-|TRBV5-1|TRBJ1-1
TGCGCCAGCAGCTTGGCTGCAGGGATGAACACTGAAGCTTTCTTT
CASSLAAGMNTEAFF
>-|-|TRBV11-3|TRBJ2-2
TGTGCCAGCAGCTTACTCGGCACCGGGGAGCTGTTTTTT
CASSLLGTGELFF
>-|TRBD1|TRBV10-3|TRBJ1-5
TGTGCCATCGCCGGGACAGGGGATAATCAGCCCCAGCATTTT
CAIAGTGDNQPQHF
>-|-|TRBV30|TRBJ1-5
TGTGCCTGGAGCGGCAGGGAAAATCAGCCCCAGCATTTT
CAWSGRENQPQHF
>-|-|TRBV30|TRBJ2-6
TGTGCCTGGACGGGGGCCAACGTCCTGACTTTC
CAWTGANVLTF
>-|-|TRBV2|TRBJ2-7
TGTGCCAGCAGTGAAGGCGGCTACGAGCAGTACTTC
CASSEGGYEQYF
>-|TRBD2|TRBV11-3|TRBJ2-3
TGTGCCAGCAGCTTAGATCTTAGAGCGGGAATGGCAGATACGCAGTATTTT
CASSLDLRAGMADTQYF
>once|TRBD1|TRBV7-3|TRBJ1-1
TGTGCCAGCAGCTCAAATACAGGGGGCGAAGCTTTCTTT
CASSSNTGGEAFF
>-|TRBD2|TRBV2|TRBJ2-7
TGTGCCAGCAGCCAGGGACTAGCGGGAGTGAGGGGTCTCTACGAGCAGTACTTC
CASSQGLAGVRGLYEQYF
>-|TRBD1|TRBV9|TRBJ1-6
TGTGCCAGCAGCAAGGACAGGCAAGACACCCTCCACTTT
CASSKDRQDTLHF
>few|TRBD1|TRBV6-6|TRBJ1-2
TGTGCCAGCAGTTACTCGGAGGGGGCCCACTATGGCTACACCTTC
CASSYSEGAHYGYTF
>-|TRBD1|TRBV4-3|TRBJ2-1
TGCGCCAGCAGCCAAGCTTCTCGCGCGATGGGACAGGCGATGGGTGAGCAGTTCTTC
CASSQASRAMGQAMGEQFF
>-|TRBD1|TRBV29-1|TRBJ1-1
TGCAGCGTTGAAGCGTTGACAGGGGGTGAAGCTTTCTTT
CSVEALTGGEAFF
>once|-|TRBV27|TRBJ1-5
TGTGCCAGCAGTTCGGGGTGGCAGGTCAATCAGCCCCAGCATTTT
CASSSGWQVNQPQHF